The source of this T cell receptor beta chain is a study of T cell responses to AZD1222 COVID-19 vaccine. Overall study results and limits: White British donors predominated, females outnumbered males, and clonal diversity was possibly underestimated. Close to half of spike-specific TCRs reportedly recognize unmutated variant regions. It was only after the peak T cell response that any repertoires were sampled.

V lost 4 bases to trimming and J lost 8 bases, with 17 bases between them. CDR3 length: 13 amino acids. CDR1 SQVTM and CDR2 ANQGSEA come from the germline V gene. TCRdb's copy holds only in-frame clones and misses some; the assay was immunoSEQ multiplex PCR. The sample has under 70,000 clones; 79% are singletons. On this clone itself: Its antigen is as yet unknown.

The receptor's source is an adult in good health. V usage is TRBV29-1 and J usage is TRBJ1-2; D is unclear. The source was peripheral blood, collected on day 0 of MenACWY control vaccination. For the CDR3, the DNA is TGCAGCGTTGTTACACCCCCCGTGGAAGGCTACACCTTC. This codes for CSVVTPPVEGYTF.